These 13 T cell receptor beta chains share one sample of origin, sequenced in a study of patients and donors after allogeneic stem cell transplantation. MiXCR was run by TCRdb on the RT-PCR reads, yielding one entry per CDR3 protein. The profile shows around 90,000 distinct CDR3 sequences, approximately 49% of them singletons. The sequencing sample was made of blood, either unsorted or a sorted T cell fraction (not recorded which). The receptors shown here come from a human donor who was either an allogeneic HSCT recipient or a stem cell or donor lymphocyte infusion donor (not recorded which). It is not recorded whose cells these are; they may come from a transplant donor.

This clonotype was seen more than once but under ten times. The V and J genes are TRBV6-6 and TRBJ1-5, with D possibly matching TRBD1 (6 bases). The CDR3 contains 15 residues. Germline CDR1 is MNHNY and CDR2 is SVGAGI (reference sequence). The V end was cut by 5 bases, the J end by 4 bases, with 15 bases between. CDR3 residues: CASSLKGDLNQPQHF. CDR3 nucleotides: TGTGCCAGCAGTCTCAAGGGGGATCTTAATCAGCCCCAGCATTTT.

The sample holds one count of this clonotype. CDR3 loop: CSASSGPRLEQYF. Written as DNA, the CDR3 is TGCAGTGCTAGTTCTGGGCCCCGACTTGAGCAGTACTTC. The rearrangement joins TRBV20-1 to TRBJ2-7; D unresolved. Germline CDR1 reads DFQATT; CDR2 reads SNEGSKA (reference sequence). V gave up 3 bases and J gave up 7 bases, with 16 bases separating them. CDR3 length: 13 residues.

V is TRBV12-3 or TRBV12-4 and J is TRBJ2-5; 13 nucleotides align to TRBD2. The CDR3 loop spans 16 amino acids. Unmatched junction bases numbered 9, after V lost 6 bases and J lost 5 bases. This CDR3 is CASSKLGTSGTETQYF. As DNA, the CDR3 is TGTGCCAGCAGCAAACTCGGGACTAGCGGGACGGAGACCCAGTACTTC.

The DNA for the CDR3 is TGTGCCAGCAGCTTATCCCGACTAGCGGGAGGAACAGATACGCAGTATTTT. Its translation: CASSLSRLAGGTDTQYF. V usage is TRBV7-3 and J usage is TRBJ2-3; 13 bases are shared with TRBD2. The V gene end was trimmed by 2 bases and the J gene end by 3 bases; junction bases not matched to a gene: 5. Germline lookup yields CDR1 SGHTA and CDR2 FQGTGA. The CDR3 has 17 amino acids.

The chain uses TRBV5-1 and TRBJ2-3; TRBD2 matches 7 bases. Germline-derived CDR1 and CDR2 are SGHRS and YFSETQ. V dropped 10 bases and J dropped 0; count of bases not matched to a gene: 11. The CDR3 runs 15 residues. The DNA of the CDR3 is TGCGCCTCGGCCAGCGGGGCCTCTAGCACAGATACGCAGTATTTT. Its protein is CASASGASSTDTQYF.

V is TRBV5-1 and J is TRBJ1-2; no reliable D call. The CDR3 is 13 residues long. The germline V gene encodes CDR1 SGHRS and CDR2 YFSETQ. V was trimmed by 5 bases and J by 6 bases, leaving 14 bases between them. The CDR3 sequence: CASSRQSENGYTF. CDR3 coding DNA: TGCGCCAGCAGTCGGCAGTCCGAGAATGGCTACACCTTC.

This clonotype has a single count. The rearrangement uses TRBV29-1 and TRBJ1-2; D unresolved. This CDR3 contains 11 residues. Germline CDR1 SQVTM, CDR2 ANQGSEA. Trimming removed 5 bases at V and 4 bases at J, with 8 bases between. The CDR3 sequence is CSVLGIYGYTF. The CDR3 nucleotides read TGCAGCGTTTTGGGAATCTATGGCTACACCTTC.

V gene TRBV10-3 combines with J gene TRBJ1-1; no clear D. CDR1 ENHRY and CDR2 SYGVKD come from the germline V gene. The CDR3 totals 13 residues. The V end lost 6 bases, the J end lost 1 base, and 9 bases lay between the germline ends. The CDR3 spells CAISSGENTEAFF. CDR3 coding DNA: TGTGCCATCAGCTCGGGAGAGAACACTGAAGCTTTCTTT.

The CDR3: CASKAGGAYNSPLHF. The CDR3, as DNA: TGCGCCAGCAAGGCAGGGGGGGCGTATAATTCACCCCTCCACTTT. The chain employs TRBV4-3 and TRBJ1-6, with 7 positions matching TRBD1. CDR3 size: 15 residues. Germline V gene lookup returns CDR1 LGHNA and CDR2 YSLEER. V shed 7 bases, J shed 4 bases, and the junction held 7 bases outside the gene matches.

The chain uses TRBV29-1 and TRBJ1-6, with 7 positions matching TRBD1. The junction had 3 bases not matched to a gene; V was cut back by 4 bases and J by 0 bases. Germline V gene lookup returns CDR1 SQVTM and CDR2 ANQGSEA. This CDR3 comprises 15 residues. The CDR3: CSVATGVSYNSPLHF. CDR3 bases: TGCAGCGTTGCAACAGGGGTCTCCTATAATTCACCCCTCCACTTT.

The chain joins TRBV12-3 or TRBV12-4 to TRBJ1-4; TRBD1 agrees at 7 bases. The CDR3 is 14 amino acids. With 6 bases clipped from V and 5 bases from J, the junction kept 6 bases outside the gene matches. CDR3 sequence reads: CASRLSRGNEKLFF. Written as DNA, the CDR3 is TGTGCCAGCAGACTCAGCAGGGGGAATGAAAAACTGTTTTTT.

The genes are TRBV12-3 or TRBV12-4 and TRBJ1-1; no clear D gene. Trimming left V 6 bases short and J 4 bases short, with 21 bases between. The CDR3 has 16 residues. The CDR3 region is CASSNRGLGLRTEAFF. Written as DNA, the CDR3 is TGTGCCAGCAGCAACCGGGGTTTAGGGTTGCGCACTGAAGCTTTCTTT.

The chain has TRBV3-1 and TRBJ2-7; the D gene is possibly TRBD1 (5 bases). Trimming pared 0 bases from V and 7 bases from J, leaving 13 bases between. The germline V gene has CDR1 LGHDT and CDR2 YNNKEL (reference sequence). The CDR3 sequence is 14 residues long. The CDR3 here is CASSQEGGSGEQYF. In DNA, the CDR3 is TGTGCCAGCAGCCAAGAGGGCGGTTCAGGGGAGCAGTACTTC.